Listed below are T cell receptor beta chains from one sample, sequenced in a study of Ad26.COV2.S vaccination and SARS-CoV-2 variants. The repertoire was sequenced with immunoSEQ multiplex PCR; TCRdb's copy has only in-frame clones and lacks some. Of more than 400,000 clones in the sample, about 92% were seen once. The sequences come from peripheral blood, collected in a trial of Ad26.COV2.S vaccine versus placebo. The source of these receptors is a person aged 18-60 years who received the Ad26.COV2.S COVID-19 vaccine or a placebo. CDR3s include the opening cysteine and the closing phenylalanine or tryptophan. A D gene is named only where the DNA matches it firmly. Clone size is shown for a subset of rows, as once, few, many or a class of expanded clone.

.,TRBD2,TRBJ2-5,TRBV28,TGTGCCAGCAGTAGAACCGGGACTAGCGGGAGTAACCAAGAGACCCAGTACTTC,CASSRTGTSGSNQETQYF
.,.,TRBJ2-3,TRBV7-3,TGTGCCAGCAGCCGCAACCTCGCAGATACGCAGTATTTT,CASSRNLADTQYF
.,TRBD2,TRBJ2-7,TRBV29-1,TGCAGCGTTCGACTAGCGGGTTCAACCTACGAGCAGTACTTC,CSVRLAGSTYEQYF
.,.,TRBJ2-3,TRBV7-2,TGTGCCAGCAGCTTAGGAGGGGTTAGCACAGATACGCAGTATTTT,CASSLGGVSTDTQYF
.,TRBD1,TRBJ2-2,TRBV2,TGTGCCAGCAGTCGGACAGGGTTTGCCGGGGAGCTGTTTTTT,CASSRTGFAGELFF
.,TRBD1,TRBJ2-7,TRBV20-1,TGCGGCGACAGGGCCTCCTACGAGCAGTACTTC,CGDRASYEQYF
.,TRBD2,TRBJ2-5,TRBV13,TGTGCCAGCAGCAGCAGACTAGCGGCCCAAGAGACCCAGTACTTC,CASSSRLAAQETQYF
.,TRBD1,TRBJ2-5,TRBV20-1,TGCAGTGCTGGACAGGGAGAGACCCAGTACTTC,CSAGQGETQYF
.,.,TRBJ1-6,TRBV27,TGTGCCAGCAGTCCCAGGAGACTGGGGGATAATTCACCCCTCCACTTT,CASSPRRLGDNSPLHF
.,.,TRBJ2-5,TRBV27,TGTGCCAGCAGTTTATCCGGACAGCGCAATGGGGAGACCCAGTACTTC,CASSLSGQRNGETQYF
.,.,TRBJ2-7,TRBV15,TGTGCCACCAGCGAGAGGGGCCTGGTCCACACAGCGATTCGGTACTTC,CATSERGLVHTAIRYF
.,TRBD1,TRBJ2-7,TRBV28,TGTGCCAGCAGGGAAGGGGGCATTACCTACGAGCAGTACTTC,CASREGGITYEQYF
.,.,TRBJ2-2,TRBV5-1,TGCGCCAGCAGCTTGTTAGCCGGGACTTTGAGGCGCACCGGGGAGCTGTTTTTT,CASSLLAGTLRRTGELFF
.,.,TRBJ2-1,TRBV20-1,TGCAGTGCTAGTCCTAGACGCTCCTACAATGAGCAGTTCTTC,CSASPRRSYNEQFF
few,.,TRBJ1-2,TRBV27,TGTGCCAGCATGGGGTCCTACCCTTATGGCTACACCTTC,CASMGSYPYGYTF
.,.,TRBJ2-7,TRBV7-8,TGTGCCAGCAGCCCGGGACAAGAAACGGTTTGGGAGCAGTACTTC,CASSPGQETVWEQYF
.,.,TRBJ2-7,TRBV6-6,TGTGCCAGCAGTCACGCGCTGGGGGGTCAAAGCTCCTACGAGCAGTACTTC,CASSHALGGQSSYEQYF
few,TRBD1,TRBJ2-7,TRBV11-2,TGTGCCAGCAGCCACAGGGGAAGCTCCTACGAGCAGTACTTC,CASSHRGSSYEQYF
.,TRBD1,TRBJ1-6,TRBV7-9,TGTGCCGGGCGGACAGGGGCAAATTCACCCCTCCACTTT,CAGRTGANSPLHF
once,.,TRBJ2-7,TRBV6-5,TGTGCCAGCAGAAGAGACAGAATCCTTTCCTACGAGCAGTACTTC,CASRRDRILSYEQYF
.,.,TRBJ2-3,TRBV5-8,TGTGCCAGCAGCTTTGGAACAGGGAGGGATACGCAGTATTTT,CASSFGTGRDTQYF
.,TRBD2,TRBJ2-1,TRBV2,TGTGCCAGCGGGAGGGCCCAGGAGCAGTTCTTC,CASGRAQEQFF
.,.,TRBJ2-7,TRBV7-6,TGTGCCAGCAGCTCCCGGGTCGGGAGCCCTTTAGAGCAGTACTTC,CASSSRVGSPLEQYF
.,TRBD2,TRBJ2-7,TRBV7-2,TGTGCCAGCAGCTCGAAAACTCCCGGGACTAGCGGGAGGACCTACGAGCAGTACTTC,CASSSKTPGTSGRTYEQYF
.,.,TRBJ1-1,TRBV27,TGTGCCAGCAGTCCCCGTTGGCCGGTTAACACTGAAGCTTTCTTT,CASSPRWPVNTEAFF
.,.,TRBJ1-2,TRBV29-1,TGCAGCGTTGAAGTTCCAGGAGCATATGGCTACACCTTC,CSVEVPGAYGYTF
.,TRBD2,TRBJ2-5,TRBV27,TGTGCCAGCAGTCCACTAGCGGGAGGGCCCGAGACCCAGTACTTC,CASSPLAGGPETQYF
.,TRBD2,TRBJ2-7,TRBV4-2,TGTGCCAGCAGCCGACAAGCGGGAGGCTACGAGCAGTACTTC,CASSRQAGGYEQYF
.,.,TRBJ2-5,TRBV12-3/TRBV12-4,TGTGCCAGCAGTTTAAGTAGGACCCAGTACTTC,CASSLSRTQYF
.,.,TRBJ2-3,TRBV24-1,TGTGCCACCAGTGACAGATCGGTGGGAGGCCCAGATACGCAGTATTTT,CATSDRSVGGPDTQYF